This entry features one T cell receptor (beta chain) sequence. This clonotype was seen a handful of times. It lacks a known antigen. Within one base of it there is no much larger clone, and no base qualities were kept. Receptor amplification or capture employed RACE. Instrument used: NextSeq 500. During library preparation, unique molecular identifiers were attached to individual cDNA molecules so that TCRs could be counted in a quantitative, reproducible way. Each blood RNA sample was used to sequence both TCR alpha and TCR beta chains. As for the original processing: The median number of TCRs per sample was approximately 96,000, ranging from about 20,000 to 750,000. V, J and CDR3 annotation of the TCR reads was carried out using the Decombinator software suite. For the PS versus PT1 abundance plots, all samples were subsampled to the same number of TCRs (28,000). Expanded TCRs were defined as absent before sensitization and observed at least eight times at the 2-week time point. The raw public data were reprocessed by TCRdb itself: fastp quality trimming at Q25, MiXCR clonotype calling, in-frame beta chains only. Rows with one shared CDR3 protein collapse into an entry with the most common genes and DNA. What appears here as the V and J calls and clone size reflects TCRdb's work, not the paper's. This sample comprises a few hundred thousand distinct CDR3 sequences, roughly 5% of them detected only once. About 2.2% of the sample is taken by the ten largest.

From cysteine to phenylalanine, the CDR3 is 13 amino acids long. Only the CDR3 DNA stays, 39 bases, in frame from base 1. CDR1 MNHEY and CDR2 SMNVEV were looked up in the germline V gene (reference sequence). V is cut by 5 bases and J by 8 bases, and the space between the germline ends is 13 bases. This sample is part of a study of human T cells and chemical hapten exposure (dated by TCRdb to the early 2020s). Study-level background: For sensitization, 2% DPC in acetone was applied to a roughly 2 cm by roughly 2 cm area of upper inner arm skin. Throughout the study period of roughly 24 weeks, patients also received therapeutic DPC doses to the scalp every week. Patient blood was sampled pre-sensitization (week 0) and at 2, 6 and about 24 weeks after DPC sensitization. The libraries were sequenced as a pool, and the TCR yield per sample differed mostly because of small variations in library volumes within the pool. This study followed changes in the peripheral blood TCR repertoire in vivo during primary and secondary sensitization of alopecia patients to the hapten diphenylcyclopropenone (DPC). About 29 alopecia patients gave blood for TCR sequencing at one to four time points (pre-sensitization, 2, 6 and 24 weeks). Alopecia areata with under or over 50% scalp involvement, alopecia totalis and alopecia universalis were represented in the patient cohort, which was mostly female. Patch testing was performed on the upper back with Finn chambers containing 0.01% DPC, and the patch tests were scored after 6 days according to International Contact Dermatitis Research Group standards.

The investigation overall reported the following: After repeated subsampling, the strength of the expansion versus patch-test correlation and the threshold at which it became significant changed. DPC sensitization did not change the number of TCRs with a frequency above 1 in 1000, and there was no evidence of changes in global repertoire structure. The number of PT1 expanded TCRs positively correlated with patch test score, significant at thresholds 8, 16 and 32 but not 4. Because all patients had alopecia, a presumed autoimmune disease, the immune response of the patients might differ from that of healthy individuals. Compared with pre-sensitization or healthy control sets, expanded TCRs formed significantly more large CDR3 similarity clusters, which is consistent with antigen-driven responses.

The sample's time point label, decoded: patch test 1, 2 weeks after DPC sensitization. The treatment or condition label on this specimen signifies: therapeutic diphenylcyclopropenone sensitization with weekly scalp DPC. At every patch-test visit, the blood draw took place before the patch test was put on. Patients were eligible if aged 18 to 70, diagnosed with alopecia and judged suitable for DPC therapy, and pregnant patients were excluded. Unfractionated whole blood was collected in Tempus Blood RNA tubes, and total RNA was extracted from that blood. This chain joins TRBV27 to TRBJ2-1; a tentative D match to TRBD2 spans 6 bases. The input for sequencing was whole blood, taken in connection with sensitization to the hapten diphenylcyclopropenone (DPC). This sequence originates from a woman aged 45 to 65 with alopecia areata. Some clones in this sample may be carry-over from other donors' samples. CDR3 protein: CASSVHERDEQFF. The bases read TGTGCCAGCAGTGTCCACGAGCGGGATGAGCAGTTCTTC.